This T cell receptor (beta chain) was identified in a study of control samples from healthy donors and cancer patients. CDR1 and CDR2 from the germline V gene are LNHDA and SQIVND (reference sequence). CDR3 length: 13 amino acids. The germline V and J ends were trimmed by 10 bases and 6 bases, with 16 bases remaining between them. TCRdb's copy holds only in-frame clones and misses some; the assay was immunoSEQ multiplex PCR. This table has roughly 130,000 clones, approximately 90% appearing once. The rearrangement uses TRBV19 and TRBJ2-1; D gene uncertain. Sequenced material: blood. This receptor was obtained from a man between 18 and 35 years old in good health. As DNA, the CDR3 is TGTGCCACCCGAAAGGCAGAGAGCAATGAGCAGTTCTTC. This encodes CATRKAESNEQFF.